The clone carrying this T cell receptor (beta chain) appeared a few times. The data are from a study of cytomegalovirus exposure and HLA in healthy donors. V shed 0 bases and J shed 5 bases, with 8 bases lying between them. This CDR3 has 13 amino acids. Germline assignment: CDR1 SGHRS and CDR2 YFSETQ. The PCR used 60 Vbeta and 13 Jbeta primers. Here immunoSEQ multiplex PCR was the method, and the copy in TCRdb shows in-frame clones only, minus some. The data hold 95,000 to 150,000 clones, with roughly 75% observed a single time. The chain uses TRBV5-1 and TRBJ1-2; D unresolved. Specimen: PBMCs. The receptor was derived from a woman aged 50 to 65 in good health and CMV-seronegative. The CDR3 region is CASSLDVVYGYTF. Here the CDR3 DNA reads TGCGCCAGCAGCTTGGATGTCGTTTATGGCTACACCTTC.